This TCR beta chain was captured in a study of early stage breast cancer tumors. Each sample had two DNA replicates, 0.5 ug blood or around 1.4 ug tissue. TCRdb's table, derived via immunoSEQ multiplex PCR, lists solely in-frame clones and lacks some. The sample carries fewer than 80,000 clones, around 80% recorded once. Trimming removed 8 bases from V and 5 bases from J; junction bases left unmatched: 9. The CDR3 totals 15 residues. CDR1 MNHEY and CDR2 SVGAGI come from the germline V gene. As to this clone: Its antigen is currently unknown.

Study conclusions and caveats: In most of the 16 patients, blood comparison separated tumor from normal breast. Tumors had roughly 2.4-fold higher T cell density and higher clonality than adjacent normal breast tissue.

The J gene is TRBJ1-1, the V gene TRBV6-5; 12 nucleotides align to TRBD1. This receptor was obtained from a person aged 35-55 years with breast cancer. Source material: blood. In nucleotides, the CDR3 is TGTGCCAGCGAGGGACAGGGGGCGCTCAGAACTGAAGCTTTCTTT. The encoded protein is CASEGQGALRTEAFF.